These 29 T cell receptor beta chains were sequenced from one sample in a study of T cells expressing NK-cell markers. No DNA is given; TCRdb re-called the 5' RACE reads and lists each CDR3 protein once. The sample holds roughly 420,000 distinct CDR3 sequences. The material sequenced was blood T cells: a sorted CD56 or NKG2C T cell subset, CD4+ or CD8+ T cells, or bulk PBMC T cells (not recorded which). The receptors originated from a woman between 18 and 75 years old in good health.

The J gene is TRBJ1-1, the V gene TRBV14; the TCRdb call, TRBD1, lacks DNA for checking. The CDR3 runs 15 residues. Germline CDR1 reads SGHDN; CDR2 reads FVKESK. The CDR3 protein is CASSQAGTLNTEAFF. Full variable domain (remainder filled in from reference TRBV14 and TRBJ1-1): EAGVTQFPSHSVIEKGQTVTLRCDPISGHDNLYWYRRVMGKEIKFLLHFVKESKQDESGMPNNRFLAERTGGTYSTLKVQPAELEDSGVYFCASSQAGTLNTEAFFGQGTRLTVV.

The chain is built from TRBV7-9 and TRBJ2-7; no DNA is available, so the TRBD1 call from TCRdb remains unchecked. This CDR3 contains 15 residues. Germline CDR1 and CDR2: SEHNR and FQNEAQ (reference sequence). CDR3 sequence: CASSLGAGVPYEQYF.

J is TRBJ2-4 and V is TRBV6-1; TCRdb lists TRBD1, though no DNA is available to test this call. CDR3 length: 16 residues. CDR1 is MNHNS, CDR2 SASEGT, per germline. CDR3 in amino acids: CASSPGGQAGRNIQYF.

The rearrangement links TRBV9 to TRBJ2-1. Germline V gene data show CDR1 as SGDLS and CDR2 as YYNGEE. CDR3 size: 11 residues. CDR3 residues: CASTHGREQFF.

The V call is TRBV4-2, the J call TRBJ1-1. CDR1 LGHNA and CDR2 YNFKEQ come from the germline V gene. There are 13 residues in the CDR3. CDR3: CASSRTQNTEAFF.

V and J are TRBV6-2 or TRBV6-3 and TRBJ2-1; TCRdb names TRBD1, which stays unverified in the absence of DNA. Germline assignment: CDR1 MNHEY and CDR2 SVGEGT. The CDR3 runs 12 residues. CDR3: CASGGTYNEQFF.

The chain uses TRBV6-5 and TRBJ2-1; TCRdb designates TRBD1, a call that cannot be tested without DNA. Germline CDR1 MNHEY, CDR2 SVGAGI. The CDR3 extends over 15 amino acids. The CDR3 sequence is CASSYRSGGRNEQFF.

The chain couples TRBV7-9 to TRBJ2-1. The germline V gene encodes CDR1 SEHNR and CDR2 FQNEAQ (reference sequence). The CDR3 extends over 15 amino acids. CDR3 residues: CASSLIGLRYNEQFF.

The V call is TRBV15, the J call TRBJ2-3; TCRdb returns TRBD2, unconfirmable since there is no DNA. Germline loops: CDR1 LNHNV, CDR2 YYDKDF (reference sequence). This CDR3 contains 17 residues. The CDR3 is CATSTGLAGILTDTQYF.

The chain is built from TRBV28 and TRBJ2-5; the D gene TCRdb calls, TRBD2, cannot be checked with no DNA. The CDR3 is 17 amino acids. Germline V gives CDR1 MDHEN, CDR2 SYDVKM. CDR3: CASSLARGLALEETQYF.

The rearrangement links TRBV7-2 to TRBJ1-3; there is no DNA to check the TCRdb D call of TRBD1. The germline V gene has CDR1 SGHTA and CDR2 FQGNSA. The CDR3 is 17 residues long. The CDR3 sequence is CASSPRQGANTGNTIYF. Full variable domain (remainder filled in from reference TRBV7-2 and TRBJ1-3): GAGVSQSPSNKVTEKGKDVELRCDPISGHTALYWYRQSLGQGLEFLIYFQGNSAPDKSGLPSDRFSAERTGGSVSTLTIQRTQQEDSAVYLCASSPRQGANTGNTIYFGEGSWLTVV.

The CDR3 loop reads CATSDGGPGNQPQHF. The rearrangement uses TRBV24-1 and TRBJ1-5. Germline lookup yields CDR1 KGHDR and CDR2 SFDVKD. This CDR3 is built from 15 residues.

The chain has TRBV12-3 or TRBV12-4 and TRBJ1-3. The CDR3 has 16 residues. The chain's CDR3 is CASRTLTELSGNTIYF.

The V call is TRBV20-1, the J call TRBJ2-5; TCRdb returns TRBD1, unconfirmable since there is no DNA. This CDR3 region has 14 residues. CDR1 is DFQATT, CDR2 SNEGSKA, per germline (reference sequence). The CDR3 is CSAYQTGGQETQYF.

The chain recombines TRBV5-1 with TRBJ2-1; without DNA, the TCRdb call of TRBD1 cannot be checked. This CDR3 region has 15 residues. The V gene's germline CDR1 is SGHRS and CDR2 YFSETQ. CDR3 sequence reads: CASSLWVGQNNEQFF.

The chain is built from TRBV6-5 and TRBJ1-3; TCRdb's D call of TRBD1 is untestable without DNA. Germline V lookup: CDR1 MNHEY, CDR2 SVGAGI. This CDR3 spans 14 amino acids. The CDR3 reads CASSYGGGGNTIYF.

The V gene is TRBV5-1, the J gene TRBJ1-1. This CDR3 has 14 amino acids. Germline V gene sequence: CDR1 SGHRS, CDR2 YFSETQ. CDR3 amino acids: CASSWGGMNTEAFF.

V gene TRBV20-1 combines with J gene TRBJ1-2. The germline V gene encodes CDR1 DFQATT and CDR2 SNEGSKA (reference sequence). CDR3 length: 16 residues. The CDR3 spells CSASPRAEGLNYGYTF.

The rearrangement links TRBV5-1 to TRBJ2-2. The CDR3 loop spans 15 amino acids. Germline V gene data show CDR1 as SGHRS and CDR2 as YFSETQ. This chain's CDR3 is CASSHWDRNTGELFF.

The genes are TRBV5-1 and TRBJ2-3; there is no DNA to check the TCRdb D call of TRBD1. Germline V gene sequence: CDR1 SGHRS, CDR2 YFSETQ. CDR3 length equals 14 residues. CDR3: CASSTTTGTDTQYF.

This sequence joins TRBV12-3 or TRBV12-4 and TRBJ2-5; the TRBD1 assignment by TCRdb is unverifiable without DNA. There are 16 residues in the CDR3. This CDR3 is CASSLSGGVRRETQYF.

This chain uses TRBV6-2 or TRBV6-3 with TRBJ2-7; TCRdb names TRBD1, which stays unverified in the absence of DNA. The V gene's germline CDR1 is MNHEY and CDR2 SVGEGT. CDR3 length equals 13 residues. CDR3 in amino acids: CACSDRNYYEQYF.

The rearrangement links TRBV5-1 to TRBJ2-1; the D call of TRBD2 rests on TCRdb alone, since no DNA is present to check it. CDR1 SGHRS and CDR2 YFSETQ come from the germline V gene. The CDR3 is 15 residues long. The CDR3 protein is CASSLRSGRAHEQFF. Filled out from reference TRBV5-1 and TRBJ2-1, the complete variable domain reads KAGVTQTPRYLIKTRGQQVTLSCSPISGHRSVSWYQQTPGQGLQFLFEYFSETQRNKGNFPGRFSGRQFSNSRSEMNVSTLELGDSALYLCASSLRSGRAHEQFFGPGTRLTVL.

This chain uses TRBV9 with TRBJ2-3; TCRdb gives TRBD2 as the D gene, but with no DNA this cannot be confirmed. The CDR3 consists of 16 residues. Germline values: CDR1 SGDLS, CDR2 YYNGEE. CDR3 amino acids: CASSVPLAGVSDTQYF.

The chain couples TRBV12-3 or TRBV12-4 to TRBJ2-3; TCRdb names TRBD1, which stays unverified in the absence of DNA. CDR3 length: 15 residues. CDR3 loop: CASSWGRLAGDTQYF.

The chain links TRBV30 to TRBJ1-2; TCRdb's D call, TRBD1, is unchecked because there is no DNA. The CDR3 has 13 amino acids. The V gene's germline CDR1 is GTSNPN and CDR2 SVGIG (reference sequence). CDR3 protein: CAWSDRGYNGYTF.

The chain recombines TRBV20-1 with TRBJ2-2; the TCRdb call, TRBD2, lacks DNA for checking. Germline V CDR1 and CDR2: DFQATT, SNEGSKA (reference sequence). The CDR3 totals 17 residues. The chain's CDR3 is CSASLAGTPPYTGELFF.

The chain has TRBV7-9 and TRBJ2-7. The CDR3 contains 12 residues. CDR1 SEHNR and CDR2 FQNEAQ come from the germline V gene (reference sequence). This CDR3 reads CASRDISYEQYF.

The gene calls are TRBV6-2 or TRBV6-3 and TRBJ1-6; the TCRdb call, TRBD1, lacks DNA for checking. CDR1 is MNHEY and CDR2 is SVGEGT in the germline V gene. This CDR3 region has 16 residues. CDR3 region: CASKEAAGTGNSPLHF.